Given below is one T cell receptor beta chain in context. The data derive from a study of blood T cell repertoires in COVID-19. The CDR3 has 14 amino acids. CDR1 and CDR2 from the germline V gene are SGHTA and FQGTGA. V gave up 4 bases and J gave up 0 bases, with 6 bases separating them. Clones were sequenced by immunoSEQ multiplex PCR, and TCRdb holds only the in-frame ones, with some missing. The sample shows around 270,000 clones, roughly 84% of them seen only once. This clonotype was obtained from a woman in her thirties or forties who had recovered from COVID-19. V is TRBV7-3 and J is TRBJ2-2, with no clear D. The material sequenced was peripheral blood. CDR3 coding DNA: TGTGCCAGCAGCTCGGGTCCGAACACCGGGGAGCTGTTTTTT. Amino acids: CASSSGPNTGELFF.